This entry lists 5 T cell receptor beta chains sequenced from one sample in a study of T-cell memory formation after mild COVID-19. Using its own MiXCR run on the 5' RACE reads, TCRdb lists one record per CDR3 protein. The data contain just under 50,000 distinct CDR3 sequences, roughly 12% of them singletons. The material sequenced was PBMCs or a T cell subset sorted from them (not recorded which). The receptor source for this set is a young man who had mild COVID-19 (a few samples of this study predate the infection). Cell type and time point are not known.

This clonotype was picked up a small number of times. The chain recombines TRBV4-1 with TRBJ1-5; 8 nucleotides agree with TRBD1. This CDR3 is built from 15 residues. Trimming cost V 4 bases and J 7 bases; bases outside gene matches: 9. Germline V lookup: CDR1 MGHRA, CDR2 YSYEKL. The CDR3 nucleotides read TGCGCCAGCAGCCTAACCCAGGGGGCTGGGCAGCCCCAGCATTTT. Its translation is CASSLTQGAGQPQHF.

CDR3: CASSFGGVAYEQYV. The CDR3 coding sequence is TGTGCCAGCAGTTTTGGGGGGGTGGCCTACGAGCAGTACGTC. J is TRBJ2-7 and V is TRBV12-3 or TRBV12-4; 7 bases are a match to TRBD2. The V segment lost 3 bases and the J segment 2 bases; nucleotides outside the gene matches: 4. CDR3 length: 14 amino acids.

Relative to its sample, this clonotype is medium-sized (0.01 to 0.1%). The chain carries TRBV6-5 and TRBJ1-1; a possible D gene is TRBD1 (5 bases). The CDR3 has 11 amino acids. Germline CDR1 MNHEY, CDR2 SVGAGI. Trimming cost V 6 bases and J 5 bases, with 7 bases left between them. CDR3 DNA: TGTGCCAGCAGAGGGGAGACTGAAGCTTTCTTT. Its translation: CASRGETEAFF.

The V call is TRBV29-1, the J call TRBJ2-5; D might be TRBD2 (6 bases). The CDR3 is made up of 11 amino acids. Germline values: CDR1 SQVTM, CDR2 ANQGSEA. Trimming removed 6 bases from V and 5 bases from J, with 10 bases in between. The DNA of the CDR3 is TGCAGCGTGGGCGGGGAGGAGACCCAGTACTTC. Encoded protein: CSVGGEETQYF.

This clonotype was found a few times. Germline is not matched at one junction end, which may reflect a read error. The chain has TRBV6-2 or TRBV6-3 and TRBJ1-5; a weak D match, TRBD1 (6 bases). Germline V gives CDR1 MNHEY, CDR2 SVGEGT. The CDR3 spans 13 residues. CDR3 sequence reads: CASSWTDHQPQHF. DNA of the CDR3: TGTGCCAGCAGTTGGACAGACCATCAGCCACAGCATTTT.